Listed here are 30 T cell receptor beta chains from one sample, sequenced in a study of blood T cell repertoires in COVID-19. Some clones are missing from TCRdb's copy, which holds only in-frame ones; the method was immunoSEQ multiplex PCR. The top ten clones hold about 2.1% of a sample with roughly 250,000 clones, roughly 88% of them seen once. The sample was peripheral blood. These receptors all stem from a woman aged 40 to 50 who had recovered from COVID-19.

This CDR3 reads CASSLYFAETQYF. CDR3 coding DNA: TGTGCCAGCAGTTTATACTTTGCTGAGACCCAGTACTTC. This chain connects TRBV27 to TRBJ2-5; no clear D gene. CDR1 MNHEY and CDR2 SMNVEV come from the germline V gene (reference sequence). The CDR3 length is 13 residues. V lost 1 base and J 5 bases, leaving 8 bases between the germline ends.

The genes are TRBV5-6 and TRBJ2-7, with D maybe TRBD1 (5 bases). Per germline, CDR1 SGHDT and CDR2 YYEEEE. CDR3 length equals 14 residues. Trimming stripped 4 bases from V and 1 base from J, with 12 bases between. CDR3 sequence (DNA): TGTGCCAGCAGCCGGACATCCGGGTCCTACGAGCAGTACTTC. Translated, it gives CASSRTSGSYEQYF.

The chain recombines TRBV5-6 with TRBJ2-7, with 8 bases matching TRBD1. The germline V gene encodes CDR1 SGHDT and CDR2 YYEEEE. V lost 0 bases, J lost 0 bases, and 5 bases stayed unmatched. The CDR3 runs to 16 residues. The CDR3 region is CASSLVDRASSYEQYF. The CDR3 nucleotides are TGTGCCAGCAGCTTGGTGGACAGGGCGAGCTCCTACGAGCAGTACTTC.

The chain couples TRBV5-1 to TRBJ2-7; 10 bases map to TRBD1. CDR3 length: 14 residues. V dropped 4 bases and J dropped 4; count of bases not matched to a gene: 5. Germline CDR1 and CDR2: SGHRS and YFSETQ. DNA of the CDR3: TGCGCCAGCAGCCCACCGGGACAGGGGTACGAGCAGTACTTC. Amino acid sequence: CASSPPGQGYEQYF.

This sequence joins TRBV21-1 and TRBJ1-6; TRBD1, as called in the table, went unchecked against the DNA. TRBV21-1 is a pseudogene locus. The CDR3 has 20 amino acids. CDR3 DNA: TGTGCCAGCAGGAAAAAGGCCGAAGAGGACAAACTCTCCTATAATTCACCCCTCCACTTT. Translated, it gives CASRKKAEEDKLSYNSPLHF.

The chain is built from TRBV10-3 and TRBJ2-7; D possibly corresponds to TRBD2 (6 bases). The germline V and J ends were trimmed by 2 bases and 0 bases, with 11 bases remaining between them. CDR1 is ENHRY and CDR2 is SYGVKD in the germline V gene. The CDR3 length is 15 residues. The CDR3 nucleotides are TGTGCCATCAGTGAGGGGGGACTGGACTCCTACGAGCAGTACTTC. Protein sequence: CAISEGGLDSYEQYF.

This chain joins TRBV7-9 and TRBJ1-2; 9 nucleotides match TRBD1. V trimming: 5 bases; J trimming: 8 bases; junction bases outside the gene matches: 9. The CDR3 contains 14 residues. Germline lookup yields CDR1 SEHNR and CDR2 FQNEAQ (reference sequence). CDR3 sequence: CASSIQGADAGYTF. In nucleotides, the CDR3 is TGTGCCAGCAGCATACAGGGGGCCGATGCCGGCTACACCTTC.

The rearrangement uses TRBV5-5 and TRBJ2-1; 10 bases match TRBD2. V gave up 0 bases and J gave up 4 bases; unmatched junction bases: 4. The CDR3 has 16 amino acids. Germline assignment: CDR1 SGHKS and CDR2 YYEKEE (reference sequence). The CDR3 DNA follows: TGTGCCAGCAGCTTGGAGCTAGCGGGAGTGTACAATGAGCAGTTCTTC. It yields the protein CASSLELAGVYNEQFF.

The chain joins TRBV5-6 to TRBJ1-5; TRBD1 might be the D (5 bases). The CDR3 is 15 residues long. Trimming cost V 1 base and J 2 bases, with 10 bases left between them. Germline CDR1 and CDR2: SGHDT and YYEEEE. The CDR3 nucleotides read TGTGCCAGCAGCTTGTGGGGCTTGGGCAATCAGCCCCAGCATTTT. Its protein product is CASSLWGLGNQPQHF. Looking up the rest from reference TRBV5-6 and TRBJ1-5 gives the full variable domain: DAGVTQSPTHLIKTRGQQVTLRCSPKSGHDTVSWYQQALGQGPQFIFQYYEEEERQRGNFPDRFSGHQFPNYSSELNVNALLLGDSALYLCASSLWGLGNQPQHFGDGTRLSIL.

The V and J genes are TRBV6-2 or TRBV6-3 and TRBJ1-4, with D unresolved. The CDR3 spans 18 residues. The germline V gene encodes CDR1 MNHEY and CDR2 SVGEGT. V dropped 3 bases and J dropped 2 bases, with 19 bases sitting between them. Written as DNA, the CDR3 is TGTGCCAGCAGTTATTGGAGGATCACCCAGGTGACTAATGAAAAACTGTTTTTT. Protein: CASSYWRITQVTNEKLFF.

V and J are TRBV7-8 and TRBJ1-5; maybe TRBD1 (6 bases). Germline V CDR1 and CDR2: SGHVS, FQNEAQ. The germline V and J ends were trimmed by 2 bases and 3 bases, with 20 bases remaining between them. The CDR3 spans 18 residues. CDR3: CASSLRANSGHYNQPQHF. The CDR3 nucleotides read TGTGCCAGCAGCTTACGCGCGAACTCGGGACACTACAATCAGCCCCAGCATTTT.

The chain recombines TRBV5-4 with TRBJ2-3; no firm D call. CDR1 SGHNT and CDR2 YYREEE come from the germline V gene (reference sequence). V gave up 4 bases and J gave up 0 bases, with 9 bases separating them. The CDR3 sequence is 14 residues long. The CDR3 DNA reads TGTGCCAGCAGCAAGGAGTCTAGCACAGATACGCAGTATTTT. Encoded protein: CASSKESSTDTQYF.

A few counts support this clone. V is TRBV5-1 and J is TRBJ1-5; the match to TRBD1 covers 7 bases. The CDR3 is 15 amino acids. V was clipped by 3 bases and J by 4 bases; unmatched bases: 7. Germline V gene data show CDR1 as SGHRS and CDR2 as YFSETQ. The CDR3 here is CASSSWDSLNQPQHF. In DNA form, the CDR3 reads TGCGCCAGCAGCTCATGGGACAGTTTGAATCAGCCCCAGCATTTT.

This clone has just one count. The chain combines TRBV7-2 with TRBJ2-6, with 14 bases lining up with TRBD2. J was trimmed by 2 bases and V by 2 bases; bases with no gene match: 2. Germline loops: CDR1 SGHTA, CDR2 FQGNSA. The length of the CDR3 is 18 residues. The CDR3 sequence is CASSLRLAGGTGANVLTF. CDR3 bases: TGTGCCAGCAGCTTACGACTAGCGGGAGGGACTGGGGCCAACGTCCTGACTTTC.

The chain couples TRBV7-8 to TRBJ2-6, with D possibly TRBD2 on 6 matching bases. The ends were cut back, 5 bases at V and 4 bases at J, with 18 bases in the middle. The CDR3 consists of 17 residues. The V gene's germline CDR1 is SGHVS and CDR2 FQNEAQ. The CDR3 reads CASSPRGDASGANVLTF. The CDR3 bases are TGTGCCAGCAGCCCACGCGGGGACGCGAGCGGGGCCAACGTCCTGACTTTC.

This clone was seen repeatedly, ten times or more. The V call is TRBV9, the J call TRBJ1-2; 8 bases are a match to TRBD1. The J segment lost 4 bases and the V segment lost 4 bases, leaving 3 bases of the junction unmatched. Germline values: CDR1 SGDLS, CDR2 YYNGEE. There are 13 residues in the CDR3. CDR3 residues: CASSITGGYGYTF. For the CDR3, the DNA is TGTGCCAGCAGCATAACAGGGGGCTATGGCTACACCTTC.

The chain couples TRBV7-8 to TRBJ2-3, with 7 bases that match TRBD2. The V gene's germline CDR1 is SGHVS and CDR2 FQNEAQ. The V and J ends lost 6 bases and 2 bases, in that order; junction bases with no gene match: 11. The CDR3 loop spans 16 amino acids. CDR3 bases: TGTGCCAGCAGTCCATTGGGCGGGGGTATCACAGATACGCAGTATTTT. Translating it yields CASSPLGGGITDTQYF.

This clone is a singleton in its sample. CDR3 nucleotides: TGTGCCAGCAGCTTTGGGACAGGGGGAAACCAGCCCCAGCATTTT. Its protein product is CASSFGTGGNQPQHF. The chain recombines TRBV7-2 with TRBJ1-5; 11 bases fit TRBD1. The CDR3 extends over 15 amino acids. Trimming removed 3 bases from V and 7 bases from J; junction bases left unmatched: 5. In germline, CDR1 is SGHTA, CDR2 FQGNSA.

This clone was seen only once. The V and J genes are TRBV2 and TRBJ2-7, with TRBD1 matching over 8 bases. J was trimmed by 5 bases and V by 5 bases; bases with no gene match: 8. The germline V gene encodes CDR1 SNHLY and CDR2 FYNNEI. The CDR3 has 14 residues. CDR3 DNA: TGTGCCAGCAGTCGGACAGGGAATACTGACGAGCAGTACTTC. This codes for CASSRTGNTDEQYF.

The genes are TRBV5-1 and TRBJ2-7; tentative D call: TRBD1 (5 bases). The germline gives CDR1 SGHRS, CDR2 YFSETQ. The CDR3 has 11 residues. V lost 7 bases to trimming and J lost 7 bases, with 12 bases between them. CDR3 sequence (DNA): TGCGCCAGCGGCAATAACAGGGAGCAGTACTTC. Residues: CASGNNREQYF.

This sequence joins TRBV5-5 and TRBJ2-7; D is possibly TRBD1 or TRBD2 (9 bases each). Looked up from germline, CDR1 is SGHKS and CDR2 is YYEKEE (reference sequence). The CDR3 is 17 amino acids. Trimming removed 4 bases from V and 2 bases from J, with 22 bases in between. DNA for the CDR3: TGTGCCAGCAGCCGACAGGGGGTTGGGACTAGCCCCTACGAGCAGTACTTC. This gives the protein CASSRQGVGTSPYEQYF.

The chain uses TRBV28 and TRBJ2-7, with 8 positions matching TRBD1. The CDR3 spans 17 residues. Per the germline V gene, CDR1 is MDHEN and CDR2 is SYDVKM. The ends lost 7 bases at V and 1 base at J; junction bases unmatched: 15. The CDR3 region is CASTRPGQVTKSYEQYF. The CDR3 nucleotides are TGTGCCAGCACCCGACCGGGACAGGTTACGAAATCCTACGAGCAGTACTTC.

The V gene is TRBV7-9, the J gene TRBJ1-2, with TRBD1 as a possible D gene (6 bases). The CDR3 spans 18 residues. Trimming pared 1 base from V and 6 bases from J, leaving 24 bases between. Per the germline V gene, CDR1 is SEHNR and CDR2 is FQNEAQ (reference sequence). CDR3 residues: CASSLVYHSQGGIDGYTF. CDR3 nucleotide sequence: TGTGCCAGCAGCTTAGTATATCACTCACAGGGAGGGATTGATGGCTACACCTTC.

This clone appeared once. DNA of the CDR3: TGTGCCATCAGTGAGCCAGGGGGCGAAGACACCATATATTTT. It specifies CAISEPGGEDTIYF. V gene TRBV10-3 combines with J gene TRBJ1-3; 8 bases align to TRBD1. J gave up 8 bases and V 2 bases, and 5 bases lay outside the gene matches. The CDR3 has 14 residues. Germline V gene lookup returns CDR1 ENHRY and CDR2 SYGVKD.

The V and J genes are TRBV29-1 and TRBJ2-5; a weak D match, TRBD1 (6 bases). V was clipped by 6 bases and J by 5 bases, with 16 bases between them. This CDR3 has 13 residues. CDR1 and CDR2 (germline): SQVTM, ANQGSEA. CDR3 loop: CSVDLRGLETQYF. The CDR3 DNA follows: TGCAGCGTGGACCTCAGGGGTTTGGAGACCCAGTACTTC. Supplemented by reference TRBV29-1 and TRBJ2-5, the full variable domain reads SAVISQKPSRDICQRGTSLTIQCQVDSQVTMMFWYRQQPGQSLTLIATANQGSEATYESGFVIDKFPISRPNLTFSTLTVSNMSPEDSSIYLCSVDLRGLETQYFGPGTRLLVL.

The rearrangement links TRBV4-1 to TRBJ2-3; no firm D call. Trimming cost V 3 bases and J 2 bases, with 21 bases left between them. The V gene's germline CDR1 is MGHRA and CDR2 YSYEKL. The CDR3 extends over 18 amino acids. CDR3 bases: TGCGCCAGCAGCCACCCCGGTGCACGGCGACTTGACACAGATACGCAGTATTTT. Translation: CASSHPGARRLDTDTQYF.

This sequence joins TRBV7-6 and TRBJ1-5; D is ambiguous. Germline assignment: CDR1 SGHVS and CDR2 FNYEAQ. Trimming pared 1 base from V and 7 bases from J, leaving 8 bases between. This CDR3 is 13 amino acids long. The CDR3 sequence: CASSLVAGQPQHF. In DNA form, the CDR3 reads TGTGCCAGCAGCTTAGTTGCCGGGCAGCCCCAGCATTTT.

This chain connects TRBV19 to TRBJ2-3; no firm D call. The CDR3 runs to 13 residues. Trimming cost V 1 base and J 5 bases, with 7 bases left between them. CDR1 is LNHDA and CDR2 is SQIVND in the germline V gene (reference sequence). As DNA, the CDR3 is TGTGCCAGTAGTATAGTTGAGCGAGATACGCAGTATTTT. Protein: CASSIVERDTQYF.

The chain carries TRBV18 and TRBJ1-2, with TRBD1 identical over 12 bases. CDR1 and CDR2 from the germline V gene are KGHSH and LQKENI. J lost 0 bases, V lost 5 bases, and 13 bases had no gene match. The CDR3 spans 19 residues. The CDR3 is CASSTTGTGGAWANYGYTF. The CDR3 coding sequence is TGTGCCAGCTCAACAACCGGGACAGGGGGCGCCTGGGCTAACTATGGCTACACCTTC.

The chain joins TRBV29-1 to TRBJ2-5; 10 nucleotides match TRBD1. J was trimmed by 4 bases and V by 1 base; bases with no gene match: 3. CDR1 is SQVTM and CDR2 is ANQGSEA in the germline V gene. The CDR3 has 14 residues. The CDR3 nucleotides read TGCAGCGTTGAAGGGACAGGGGGACCAGAGACCCAGTACTTC. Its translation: CSVEGTGGPETQYF.